One TCR beta chain is described in this entry. The antigen remains unidentified. This entry comes from a study of cytomegalovirus exposure and HLA in healthy donors. Notes on the study in general: Earlier results showed most TCR beta V segments being productive about 87% or about 30% of the time. Across donors, presence/absence analyses took sequencing depth to be roughly uniform. Differences between HLA loci emerged in a later analysis of TCR association rates, with DRB1 most and HLA-C fewest.

Primers: 60 Vbeta forward and 13 Jbeta reverse. TCRdb's table, derived via immunoSEQ multiplex PCR, lists solely in-frame clones and lacks some. The table includes 150,000 or so clones, approximately 72% detected once. With 6 bases removed from V and 8 bases from J, the gap between germline ends came to 16 bases. This CDR3 contains 13 residues. Germline CDR1 is KGHSH and CDR2 is LQKENI. The chain uses TRBV18 and TRBJ1-1, with D tentatively TRBD1 (6 bases). Sequencing was done on a sample of PBMCs. The clonotype was recovered from a man aged 18 to 35 in good health and CMV-seronegative. The CDR3 spells CASSAPTGPEAFF. The CDR3 DNA reads as TGTGCCAGCTCCGCTCCTACAGGGCCGGAAGCTTTCTTT.